This TCR beta chain was sequenced for a study of response to subunit inactivated influenza vaccine. TCRdb recomputed calls from the RT-PCR reads with MiXCR, one row per CDR3 protein. Among about 580,000 distinct CDR3 sequences listed, approximately 14% were seen once. V gave up 3 bases and J gave up 2 bases, with 11 bases separating them. This CDR3 region has 14 residues. The TCR comes from a man aged 50 to 60 who received an inactivated influenza vaccine. The sequencing here drew on PBMCs from blood, taken 11 to 12 days after vaccination. V usage is TRBV12-3 or TRBV12-4 and J usage is TRBJ2-7; the D gene could be TRBD1 or TRBD2 (5 bases each). CDR3 sequence (DNA): TGTGCCAGCAGTTTCGGGGACGGCACCTACGAGCAGTACTTC. It specifies CASSFGDGTYEQYF.